The 17 T cell receptor beta chains presented below share a single source sample, sequenced in a study of blood T cell repertoires in COVID-19. Assay used: immunoSEQ multiplex PCR; TCRdb lists only in-frame clones, some missing. Among roughly 50,000 clones, 90% were seen once, and the ten largest hold 5% to 5.5%. The sequenced sample consisted of peripheral blood. The receptors shown here come from a man between 65 and 85 years old with acute or convalescent COVID-19.

The chain employs TRBV6-1 and TRBJ1-2; D is possibly TRBD1 (5 bases). The CDR3 has 17 residues. Germline V gives CDR1 MNHNS, CDR2 SASEGT. Trimming stripped 2 bases from V and 1 base from J, with 17 bases between. CDR3 in amino acids: CASSEWGRSSNNYGYTF. The CDR3 DNA is TGTGCCAGCAGTGAATGGGGCAGATCCTCCAATAACTATGGCTACACCTTC.

The chain uses TRBV4-3 and TRBJ2-2, with 8 positions matching TRBD2. Germline values: CDR1 LGHNA, CDR2 YSLEER. The CDR3 extends over 17 amino acids. The trim removed 3 bases at V and 4 bases at J, leaving 10 bases unmatched. The CDR3 DNA reads TGCGCCAGCAGCCACTTGAGCGGGGGTTTTGGCACCGGGGAGCTGTTTTTT. Protein sequence: CASSHLSGGFGTGELFF.

This chain links TRBV6-1 with TRBJ1-4; 8 bases match TRBD1. With 3 bases clipped from V and 3 bases from J, the junction kept 3 bases outside the gene matches. Germline CDR1 and CDR2: MNHNS and SASEGT. CDR3 length: 15 amino acids. The CDR3 DNA reads TGTGCCAGCAGTGACGCAGGGGGCTCTAATGAAAAACTGTTTTTT. Translation: CASSDAGGSNEKLFF.

V gene TRBV5-8 combines with J gene TRBJ2-2; D gene unclear. V dropped 3 bases and J dropped 3 bases, with 9 bases sitting between them. From germline, CDR1 is SGHTS and CDR2 YDEGEE. This CDR3 comprises 14 residues. In DNA form, the CDR3 reads TGTGCCAGCAGCTCAGGTTCTTACACCGGGGAGCTGTTTTTT. Amino acids: CASSSGSYTGELFF. The entire variable domain, with the rest obtained from reference TRBV5-8 and TRBJ2-2, is as follows: EAGVTQSPTHLIKTRGQQATLRCSPISGHTSVYWYQQALGLGLQFLLWYDEGEERNRGNFPPRFSGRQFPNYSSELNVNALELEDSALYLCASSSGSYTGELFFGEGSRLTVL.

This clone showed up just once. The chain recombines TRBV7-8 with TRBJ1-1; D unclear. The CDR3 is made up of 14 amino acids. V was cut by 5 bases and J by 6 bases, with 16 bases left in between. Germline loops: CDR1 SGHVS, CDR2 FQNEAQ. CDR3 nucleotides: TGTGCCAGCAGCCCCTACGGGTATAGCTCTGAAGCTTTCTTT. Its translation: CASSPYGYSSEAFF.

As to this clone: The junction does not match germline at one end; this may be a read error. The chain combines TRBV7-7 with TRBJ2-1; 7 nucleotides agree with TRBD2. From germline, CDR1 is SSHAT and CDR2 FNYEAQ (reference sequence). CDR3 length: 17 amino acids. CDR3 region: CASSSFRGSGANNEQFF. In nucleotides, the CDR3 is TGTGCTAGCAGCTCCTTCCGCGGCAGCGGGGCTAACAATGAGCAGTTCTTC.

The chain combines TRBV6-5 with TRBJ2-3; a possible D gene is TRBD1 (5 bases). Germline-derived CDR1 and CDR2 are MNHEY and SVGAGI. V was shortened by 3 bases and J by 4 bases, with 14 bases between the two germline ends. The CDR3 is 15 residues long. As DNA, the CDR3 is TGTGCCAGCAGTTATAGGGGCCCGGACCCAGATACGCAGTATTTT. Amino acids: CASSYRGPDPDTQYF.

V gene TRBV19 combines with J gene TRBJ2-7; 7 bases agree with TRBD1. The V gene end was trimmed by 6 bases and the J gene end by 3 bases; junction bases not matched to a gene: 20. Germline V gene lookup returns CDR1 LNHDA and CDR2 SQIVND (reference sequence). This CDR3 spans 18 amino acids. The CDR3 region has the DNA TGTGCCAGTAGCACCTTTTACGGGAACACAGGGGAAAGCTACGAGCAGTACTTC. Translated: CASSTFYGNTGESYEQYF.

The chain uses TRBV11-2 and TRBJ2-2, with D perhaps TRBD1 (5 bases). Germline V gene lookup returns CDR1 SGHAT and CDR2 FQNNGV. V lost 4 bases and J 7 bases, leaving 7 bases between the germline ends. The CDR3 is made up of 12 amino acids. The CDR3 loop reads CASSSTVGELFF. The CDR3 bases are TGTGCCAGCAGCTCGACAGTCGGGGAGCTGTTTTTT.

This clone was observed a single time. The J gene is TRBJ1-2, the V gene TRBV5-6; TRBD1 aligns across 9 bases. CDR1 and CDR2 (germline): SGHDT, YYEEEE. V was clipped by 3 bases and J by 1 base; unmatched bases: 7. The CDR3 length is 16 residues. The CDR3: CASSWAGQGINYGYTF. The CDR3 DNA reads as TGTGCCAGCAGCTGGGCCGGACAGGGGATTAACTATGGCTACACCTTC.

The V call is TRBV3-1 (or the pseudogene TRBV3-2), the J call TRBJ1-3, with a weak D call TRBD1 (6 bases). Per the germline V gene, CDR1 is LGHDT and CDR2 is YNNKEL (reference sequence). CDR3 length: 14 amino acids. Trimming left V 6 bases short and J 0 bases short, with 9 bases between. This chain's CDR3 is CASSIQGSGNTIYF. In nucleotides, the CDR3 is TGTGCCAGCAGTATACAGGGCTCTGGAAACACCATATATTTT.

This clone was observed a few times. The CDR3 protein is CASSFGQGLNTEAFF. The CDR3 nucleotides read TGTGCCAGTAGTTTCGGGCAGGGCCTGAACACTGAAGCTTTCTTT. The chain links TRBV19 to TRBJ1-1; tentative D call: TRBD1 (5 bases). The CDR3 length is 15 residues. V was clipped by 5 bases and J by 0 bases, with 13 bases between them. Germline V gene sequence: CDR1 LNHDA, CDR2 SQIVND (reference sequence).

The V call is TRBV7-2, the J call TRBJ2-7, with D perhaps matching TRBD1 (8 bases). Germline V gene sequence: CDR1 SGHTA, CDR2 FQGNSA. There are 16 residues in the CDR3. V shed 3 bases and J shed 3 bases, with 18 bases lying between them. DNA for the CDR3: TGTGCCAGCAGCTTGGGGGGGACAGGCCAGCTCTACGAGCAGTACTTC. As protein: CASSLGGTGQLYEQYF.

The rearrangement joins TRBV5-1 to TRBJ2-3, with 7 bases lining up with TRBD2. V was pared by 0 bases and J by 2 bases, with 6 bases of the junction left unmatched. Germline values: CDR1 SGHRS, CDR2 YFSETQ. The CDR3 has 16 residues. CDR3 DNA: TGCGCCAGCAGCTTGGCCGAGGGAGGGGACACAGATACGCAGTATTTT. Protein product: CASSLAEGGDTDTQYF.

V and J are TRBV28 and TRBJ1-6; tentatively, D is TRBD1 (5 bases). This CDR3 is built from 17 residues. V was trimmed by 2 bases and J by 8 bases, leaving 19 bases between them. Per the germline V gene, CDR1 is MDHEN and CDR2 is SYDVKM. In nucleotides, the CDR3 is TGTGCCAGCAGTTTAAGTAGGTGGGGCAGGGAAGATTCACCCCTCCACTTT. Its translation is CASSLSRWGREDSPLHF.

J is TRBJ2-3 and V is TRBV7-2; D is unresolved. Germline V CDR1 and CDR2: SGHTA, FQGNSA. CDR3 length: 17 amino acids. Trimming cost V 5 bases and J 2 bases, with 20 bases left between them. CDR3 loop: CASSLNGGPWVTDTQYF. Here the CDR3 DNA reads TGTGCCAGCAGCCTAAATGGCGGCCCTTGGGTCACAGATACGCAGTATTTT.

The chain uses TRBV4-2 and TRBJ1-6; 9 bases map to TRBD1. Per germline, CDR1 LGHNA and CDR2 YNFKEQ. V trimming: 1 base; J trimming: 11 bases; junction bases outside the gene matches: 6. The CDR3 extends over 15 amino acids. This chain's CDR3 is CASSQGGTGWTPLHF. In nucleotides, the CDR3 is TGTGCCAGCAGCCAAGGTGGGACAGGGTGGACACCCCTCCACTTT.